The rows below give T cell receptor beta chains drawn from one sample of a study of CD8+CD57+ T cells in acquired aplastic anemia. One entry per CDR3 protein results from TCRdb running MiXCR on the reads. The table lists fewer than 250,000 distinct CDR3 sequences, almost 50% of them singletons. The specimen sequenced was sorted CD4+, CD8+, or CD8+CD57+ T cells (not recorded which) from PBMCs. The receptors stem from a human donor with aplastic anemia. Each CDR3 is given with its conserved first and last residue. The D gene is left open where the match is weak. Size values are once, few and many counts, or a class for expanded clones, and some rows have none.

-	13	TRBV29-1	-	TRBJ1-2	CSVSYRDQHGYTF	TGCAGCGTTTCATACAGGGATCAACATGGCTACACCTTC
-	16	TRBV9	many	TRBJ2-1	CASTPLGIFSYNEQFF	TGTGCCAGCACACCCCTGGGAATCTTCTCCTACAATGAGCAGTTCTTC
-	15	TRBV6-1	-	TRBJ1-5	CASSETGVGNQPQHF	TGTGCCAGCAGTGAGACTGGGGTCGGGAATCAGCCCCAGCATTTT
-	12	TRBV15	-	TRBJ1-1	CATSRDWTEAFF	TGTGCCACCAGCAGAGATTGGACTGAAGCTTTCTTT
-	13	TRBV29-1	-	TRBJ2-3	CSVERDQGNTQYF	TGCAGCGTTGAGAGGGACCAGGGAAATACGCAGTATTTT
-	11	TRBV29-1	many	TRBJ2-5	CSVGQQETQYF	TGCAGCGTTGGACAGCAAGAGACCCAGTACTTC
-	11	TRBV19	-	TRBJ1-6	CASKGNSPLHF	TGTGCCAGTAAGGGGAATTCACCCCTCCACTTT
TRBD1	16	TRBV20-1	many	TRBJ1-2	CSAPSRQGTKSYGYTF	TGCAGTGCTCCCTCGAGACAGGGGACCAAATCCTATGGCTACACCTTC
-	13	TRBV29-1	few	TRBJ2-7	CSVEGGGWHEQYF	TGCAGCGTTGAGGGGGGCGGGTGGCACGAGCAGTACTTC
-	13	TRBV20-1	many	TRBJ2-3	CSARGGLADTQYF	TGCAGTGCTAGAGGCGGACTTGCAGATACGCAGTATTTT
TRBD1	14	TRBV7-2	few	TRBJ2-5	CASSPRQGQETQYF	TGTGCCAGCAGCCCTCGACAGGGGCAAGAGACCCAGTACTTC
-	15	TRBV2	-	TRBJ1-2	CASMLPGQVFYGYTF	TGTGCCAGCATGTTACCGGGCCAAGTTTTCTATGGCTACACCTTC
-	18	TRBV9	many	TRBJ1-2	CASSVGGGTGKANYGYTF	TGTGCCAGCAGCGTAGGAGGGGGGACCGGGAAAGCTAACTATGGCTACACCTTC
TRBD1	16	TRBV20-1	many	TRBJ2-2	CSARGGQGRDTGELFF	TGCAGTGCTAGAGGAGGACAGGGGAGGGACACCGGGGAGCTGTTTTTT
-	12	TRBV29-1	few	TRBJ2-3	CSVDSGSDTQYF	TGCAGCGTTGATTCGGGCTCAGATACGCAGTATTTT
-	13	TRBV6-5	many	TRBJ2-5	CASSYWGPETQYF	TGTGCCAGCAGTTACTGGGGGCCAGAGACCCAGTACTTC
-	15	TRBV7-3	-	TRBJ2-5	CASSLTTGMGETQYF	TGTGCCAGCAGCTTAACGACGGGGATGGGAGAGACCCAGTACTTC
TRBD1	14	TRBV28	-	TRBJ2-5	CASSGDRGVETQCF	TGTGCCAGCAGTGGGGACAGGGGTGTTGAGACCCAGTGCTTC
-	13	TRBV4-2	many	TRBJ1-4	CASSRQPGEKLFF	TGTGCCAGCTCCCGACAGCCGGGAGAAAAACTGTTTTTT
-	15	TRBV7-9	medium-sized	TRBJ1-2	CASSERVQGKDGYTF	TGTGCCAGCAGCGAACGAGTCCAGGGTAAGGATGGCTACACCTTC
-	14	TRBV25-1	-	TRBJ2-3	CASSPEASTDTQYF	TGTGCCAGCAGTCCGGAGGCTAGCACAGATACGCAGTATTTT
-	13	TRBV10-2	many	TRBJ1-2	CASTMGLGYGYTF	TGCGCCAGCACGATGGGGCTTGGGTATGGCTACACCTTC
-	14	TRBV7-9	-	TRBJ2-2	CASSLGVNTGELLF	TGTGCCAGCAGCCTCGGGGTGAACACCGGGGAGCTGCTTTTT
TRBD1	15	TRBV7-9	many	TRBJ1-4	CASSFTQGAGEKLFF	TGTGCCAGCAGCTTTACACAGGGGGCAGGTGAAAAACTGTTTTTT